One T cell receptor beta chain is described in this entry. The antigen remains undetermined. This record belongs to a study of CD4 T cells in relation to SARS-CoV-2 and coronaviruses. In the study overall: TCR beta CDR3s were sequenced after approximately 11-day antigen culture of PBMCs.

Trimming cost V 1 base and J 0 bases, with 15 bases left between them. Germline CDR1 and CDR2: SGHTA and FQGNSA. The CDR3 is made up of 17 amino acids. Sequencing used immunoSEQ multiplex PCR; TCRdb keeps in-frame clones, though not all of them. The sample has about 29,000 clones; approximately 75% are singletons. CD4+ T cells from unexposed donors were obtained before the COVID-19 pandemic (2011-2018). After less than 11 days of culture, CD4+ T cells were isolated. Source material: CD4+ T cells from PBMCs, cultured in vitro. The TCR comes from a human donor in good health. This rearrangement joins TRBV7-2 to TRBJ1-1; TRBD1 is a possible D gene (6 bases). CDR3: CASSLVRGGPLNTEAFF. The CDR3 nucleotides are TGTGCCAGCAGCTTAGTGAGAGGGGGTCCTTTGAACACTGAAGCTTTCTTT.